These 16 T cell receptor beta chains share one sample of origin, sequenced in a study of blood T cells in healthy people across ages. It was with a sample-barcoded 5' primer and a J-beta primer mix that a second PCR of roughly 6 to 12 cycles was run. TCRdb reprocessed the 5' RACE reads via MiXCR and lists one record per CDR3 protein. This sample has roughly 680,000 distinct CDR3 sequences, with around 21% found just once. Material: blood. These receptors were collected from a man aged 70 or older in good health.

This chain uses TRBV18 with TRBJ2-1; 11 bases agree with TRBD2. The V segment lost 3 bases and the J segment 6 bases; nucleotides outside the gene matches: 7. The CDR3 covers 16 residues. The germline V gene encodes CDR1 KGHSH and CDR2 LQKENI. The CDR3 sequence is CASSPFTSGSGNEQFF. The CDR3 DNA follows: TGTGCCAGCTCACCCTTCACTAGCGGGAGTGGCAATGAGCAGTTCTTC.

The rearrangement links TRBV6-5 to TRBJ2-1; D unclear. The CDR3 is 15 amino acids. The germline V gene has CDR1 MNHEY and CDR2 SVGAGI. Trimming cost V 6 bases and J 0 bases, with 12 bases left between them. The CDR3 DNA reads TGTGCCAGCAGGCGCGTCACGAGCTCCTACAATGAGCAGTTCTTC. The encoded protein is CASRRVTSSYNEQFF.

The V and J genes are TRBV7-3 and TRBJ2-1; D is ambiguous. Trimming pared 5 bases from V and 5 bases from J, leaving 10 bases between. The CDR3 spans 13 residues. CDR1 and CDR2 from the germline V gene are SGHTA and FQGTGA. The DNA for the CDR3 is TGTGCCAGCAGCCGCCGGGCCGACAATGAGCAGTTCTTC. Protein product: CASSRRADNEQFF.

This clonotype was recorded a few times. The V gene is TRBV12-3 or TRBV12-4, the J gene TRBJ2-2, with D possibly being TRBD1 (6 bases). The CDR3 is made up of 13 amino acids. V lost 4 bases to trimming and J lost 7 bases, with 10 bases between them. Written as DNA, the CDR3 is TGTGCCAGCAGTTCACAGGGTTTCGGGGAGCTGTTTTTT. Its protein product is CASSSQGFGELFF.

The chain links TRBV6-2 or TRBV6-3 to TRBJ2-5; no clear D. CDR1 is MNHEY, CDR2 SVGEGT, per germline. This CDR3 region has 12 residues. Trimming pared 8 bases from V and 5 bases from J, leaving 12 bases between. The CDR3 loop reads CASGAISETQYF. CDR3 DNA sequence: TGTGCCAGCGGCGCAATCTCCGAGACCCAGTACTTC.

This clonotype was seen more than once but under ten times. The J gene is TRBJ2-1, the V gene TRBV12-3 or TRBV12-4; TRBD1 agrees at 9 bases. V lost 3 bases and J lost 4; bases outside the gene matches: 1. This CDR3 has 14 residues. The CDR3 sequence is CASSLGTGYNEQFF. The CDR3 DNA reads TGTGCCAGCAGTTTGGGGACAGGGTACAATGAGCAGTTCTTC.

The gene calls are TRBV2 and TRBJ2-3, with D maybe TRBD2 (5 bases). The CDR3 is made up of 14 amino acids. The germline V gene has CDR1 SNHLY and CDR2 FYNNEI. The ends were cut back, 2 bases at V and 3 bases at J, with 9 bases in the middle. CDR3 protein: CASSEWELTDTQYF. The DNA for the CDR3 is TGTGCCAGCAGTGAATGGGAGTTGACAGATACGCAGTATTTT.

This clonotype has more than one count but fewer than ten. This chain connects TRBV7-3 to TRBJ2-2; TRBD2 matches at 15 bases. CDR1 SGHTA and CDR2 FQGTGA come from the germline V gene. The length of the CDR3 is 15 residues. V shed 6 bases, J shed 7 bases, and the junction held 3 bases outside the gene matches. CDR3 in DNA: TGTGCCAGCAGGGGACTAGCGGGAGGACACGGGGAGCTGTTTTTT. Its translation is CASRGLAGGHGELFF. Looking up the rest from reference TRBV7-3 and TRBJ2-2 gives the full variable domain: GAGVSQTPSNKVTEKGKYVELRCDPISGHTALYWYRQSLGQGPEFLIYFQGTGAADDSGLPNDRFFAVRPEGSVSTLKIQRTERGDSAVYLCASRGLAGGHGELFFGEGSRLTVL.

This clonotype was counted a few times. The chain uses TRBV5-1 and TRBJ2-5, with TRBD2 as a possible D gene (6 bases). The DNA end is a closer match to TRBJ2-7, so the J assignment may be wrong. The CDR3 totals 15 residues. Germline CDR1 is SGHRS and CDR2 is YFSETQ. CDR3 DNA: TGCGCCAGCAGTCCGGAGGGTAGCGCCTCCTACGAGCAGTACTTC. Amino acids: CASSPEGSASYEQYF.

This clonotype has at least ten counts. The rearrangement uses TRBV2 and TRBJ2-3; D is uncertain. The CDR3 sequence is 11 residues long. Germline CDR1 and CDR2: SNHLY and FYNNEI. V lost 6 bases, J lost 2 bases, and 3 bases lay in between. In DNA, the CDR3 is TGTGCCAGCAGCGTCACAGATACGCAGTATTTT. Translating it yields CASSVTDTQYF.

CDR3 DNA: TGCAGTGCCGACCGGGCTACGAGCTCCTACGAGCAGTACTTC. It encodes CSADRATSSYEQYF. The V call is TRBV20-1, the J call TRBJ2-7; D gene unclear. CDR1 is DFQATT, CDR2 SNEGSKA, per germline (reference sequence). CDR3 length: 14 residues. V lost 6 bases and J 0 bases, leaving 15 bases between the germline ends.

This clonotype occurred a few times. V is TRBV19 and J is TRBJ1-1; 7 nucleotides line up with TRBD1. V was clipped by 3 bases and J by 0 bases; unmatched bases: 7. Germline V gene sequence: CDR1 LNHDA, CDR2 SQIVND (reference sequence). CDR3 length equals 16 residues. This CDR3 reads CASSITGEPMNTEAFF. Written as DNA, the CDR3 is TGTGCCAGTAGTATCACAGGGGAGCCCATGAACACTGAAGCTTTCTTT. The whole variable domain, filled in from reference TRBV19 and TRBJ1-1, reads DGGITQSPKYLFRKEGQNVTLSCEQNLNHDAMYWYRQDPGQGLRLIYYSQIVNDFQKGDIAEGYSVSREKKESFPLTVTSAQKNPTAFYLCASSITGEPMNTEAFFGQGTRLTVV.

The rearrangement joins TRBV20-1 to TRBJ2-4; the D is unclear. This CDR3 contains 16 residues. The V gene lost 3 bases and the J gene lost 0 bases, with 15 bases spanning the gap. Germline V gene data show CDR1 as DFQATT and CDR2 as SNEGSKA (reference sequence). For the CDR3, the DNA is TGCAGTGCTAGGGCTTCAAAGGGATTAGCCAAAAACATTCAGTACTTC. Amino acid sequence: CSARASKGLAKNIQYF.

This clonotype was seen a handful of times. At one boundary the junction diverges from the germline segment, which might be a read error. The chain combines TRBV10-3 with TRBJ2-7; perhaps TRBD1 as D (6 bases). The CDR3 consists of 13 residues. Germline CDR1 and CDR2: ENHRY and SYGVKD. The CDR3 reads CAISESIGGGQPF. DNA of the CDR3: TGTGCCATCAGTGAGTCGATAGGCGGAGGACAGCCCTTC.

The V and J genes are TRBV9 and TRBJ2-3, with D unclear. V was cut by 3 bases and J by 8 bases, with 10 bases left in between. The CDR3 spans 12 residues. Germline V gene data show CDR1 as SGDLS and CDR2 as YYNGEE. The CDR3 DNA follows: TGTGCCAGCAGCGACGCAGTCGGTACGCAGTATTTT. Encoded protein: CASSDAVGTQYF.

For this clonotype: One junction end disagrees with the germline gene, perhaps due to a read error. This chain uses TRBV12-3 or TRBV12-4 with TRBJ1-4; D unresolved. This CDR3 is 13 amino acids long. Written as DNA, the CDR3 is TGCGCCAGCAGAACTTCGTCGGATGAAAAACTGTTTTTT. It encodes CASRTSSDEKLFF.